This entry features one TCR beta chain sequence. The sample belongs to a study of Ad26.COV2.S vaccination and SARS-CoV-2 variants. Only in-frame clones appear in the TCRdb table, and some are missing; sequencing was by immunoSEQ multiplex PCR. The sample has some 480,000 clones; around 90% are singletons. Treatment defined: about 20 received Ad26.COV2.S at low or high dose, single or two shots; about five received placebo; per-sample allocation not given. Collection of samples fell on day 63 after the first vaccine or placebo injection. This clonotype was obtained from a person between 18 and 65 years old who received the Ad26.COV2.S COVID-19 vaccine or a placebo. Material: peripheral blood, obtained in a trial of Ad26.COV2.S vaccine versus placebo.

The CDR3 DNA follows: TGTGCCAGCAGTCAAAACTATGGCTACACCTTC. This sequence encodes CASSQNYGYTF. The chain carries TRBV6-2 or TRBV6-3 and TRBJ1-2; D is unclear. The CDR3 has 11 amino acids. V was cut by 5 bases and J by 2 bases, with 3 bases left in between. CDR1 and CDR2 from the germline V gene are MNHEY and SVGEGT.